This section outlines one T cell receptor beta chain sequence together with its context. How the authors handled the data: Amplified reference gene primers provided the basis for estimating nucleated cell counts. Here immunoSEQ multiplex PCR was the method, and the copy in TCRdb shows in-frame clones only, minus some. V, J and clone size derive from that table, while D and trimming were established from the DNA sequence. Seen here are approximately 250,000 clones, roughly nine tenths observed once, and the top ten hold approximately 9%. The CDR3 is 12 amino acids. The germline V gene has CDR1 GTSNPN and CDR2 SVGIG (reference sequence). V dropped 4 bases and J dropped 5 bases, with 8 bases sitting between them. The record originates from a study of blood T cell repertoires in COVID-19. Study information: Samples taken during acute and convalescent COVID-19 were collected in the United States, Italy and Spain. T cells, B-cell-depleted T cells, or PBMCs provided the cDNA or gDNA that served as material.

Input material: peripheral blood. This clonotype was obtained from a man in his forties with active or convalescent COVID-19. The V and J genes are TRBV30 and TRBJ1-4, with D tentatively TRBD1 (6 bases). The CDR3 DNA is TGTGCCTGGACCGGACAGAATGAAAAACTGTTTTTT. Translation: CAWTGQNEKLFF.